The rows below give T cell receptor beta chains drawn from one sample of a study of shared clonotypes between healthy human individuals. Using immunoSEQ multiplex PCR, the repertoire was profiled, and TCRdb retains in-frame clones only, with some absent. There are 1 million to 1.3 million clones in the sample; approximately 80% occur only once, and under 0.8% lies in the top ten. The material sequenced was memory CD4+ T cells from PBMCs. These receptor sequences come from a man aged 18 to 29 in good health. Some clones in this sample may be carry-over from other donors' samples. The CDR3 runs from the conserved cysteine through the conserved F or W. A D gene is named only where the DNA matches it firmly.

cdr3_aa d_call v_call
CASSISRTGTYEQYF TRBD1 TRBV19
CASSLYRADISNQPQHF NA TRBV28
CASSLELGAGEQFF NA TRBV5-4
CASSEIGEQFF NA TRBV6-1
CASRIRDYRQETQYF TRBD2 TRBV6-5
CASRRYSYEKLFF NA TRBV28
CASSLSLPHQNEKLFF NA TRBV18
CASSFDRGSYNEQFF NA TRBV7-2
CASSPPSGQQETQYF NA TRBV18
CASSLEYRGTEAFF TRBD1 TRBV28
CACTGNSGNTIYF NA TRBV30
CASSFGSSGANVLTF NA TRBV27
CASSLERAYEQYF NA TRBV5-1
CASSWTDQGEQFF NA TRBV5-1
CASSPEGLAGVGGDTQYF TRBD2 TRBV5-1